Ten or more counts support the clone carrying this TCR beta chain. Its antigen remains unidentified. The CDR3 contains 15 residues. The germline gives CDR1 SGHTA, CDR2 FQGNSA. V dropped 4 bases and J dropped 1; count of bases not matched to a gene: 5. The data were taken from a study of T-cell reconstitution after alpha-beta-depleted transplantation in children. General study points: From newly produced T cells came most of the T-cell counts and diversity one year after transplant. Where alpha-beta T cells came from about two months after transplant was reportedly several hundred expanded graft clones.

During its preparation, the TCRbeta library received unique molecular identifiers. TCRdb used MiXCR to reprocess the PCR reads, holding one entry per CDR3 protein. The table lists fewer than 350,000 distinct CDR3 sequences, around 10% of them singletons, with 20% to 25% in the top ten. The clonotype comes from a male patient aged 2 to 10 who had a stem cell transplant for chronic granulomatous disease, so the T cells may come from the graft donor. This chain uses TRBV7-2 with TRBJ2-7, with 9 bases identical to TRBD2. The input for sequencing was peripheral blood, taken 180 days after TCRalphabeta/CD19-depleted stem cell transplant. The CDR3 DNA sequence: TGTGCCAGCAGCTCCCAAGCGGGGGGATCCTACGAGCAGTACTTC. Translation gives CASSSQAGGSYEQYF.